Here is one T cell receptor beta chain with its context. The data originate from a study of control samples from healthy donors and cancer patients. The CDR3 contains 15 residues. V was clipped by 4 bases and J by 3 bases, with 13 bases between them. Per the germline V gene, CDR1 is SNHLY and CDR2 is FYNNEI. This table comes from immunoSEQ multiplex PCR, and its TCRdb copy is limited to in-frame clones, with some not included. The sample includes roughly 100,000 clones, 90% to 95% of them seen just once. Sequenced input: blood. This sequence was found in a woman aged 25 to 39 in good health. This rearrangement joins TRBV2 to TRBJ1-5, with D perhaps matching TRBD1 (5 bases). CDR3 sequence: CASSVGGTVNQPQHF. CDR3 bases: TGTGCCAGCAGTGTCGGAGGGACCGTCAATCAGCCCCAGCATTTT.